The clone carrying this T cell receptor (beta chain) was counted a few times. Its antigen is not identified. Study-level findings and limits: Tumor Treg TCRs overlapped most with tumor naive CD4+ cells.

TCRdb redid the calling of the 5' RACE reads with MiXCR, one entry per CDR3 protein. The sample lists more than 55,000 distinct CDR3 sequences, around 20% occurring once. This CDR3 has 15 residues. CDR1 and CDR2 (germline): MNHEY, SVGEGT. V was clipped by 6 bases and J by 5 bases, with 17 bases between them. Tregs were sorted as CD4+CD25+CD127-/low cells. What was sequenced was tumor-infiltrating Tregs sorted from the breast tumor. The sequence was collected from a female donor with breast cancer. The chain couples TRBV6-2 or TRBV6-3 to TRBJ2-1, with D possibly matching TRBD2 (5 bases). CDR3 sequence: CASSLAGRANNEQFF. The CDR3 DNA reads TGTGCCAGCAGCCTCGCGGGTCGGGCCAACAATGAGCAGTTCTTC.